This T cell receptor beta chain was captured in a study of CD8+CD57+ T cells in acquired aplastic anemia. The CDR3 is 16 amino acids. The junction had 5 bases not matched to a gene; V was cut back by 5 bases and J by 2 bases. CDR1 is SGHVS and CDR2 is FNYEAQ in the germline V gene. This clonotype was observed a handful of times. Genomic DNA constituted the template upon which TCR beta VDJ and CDR3 profiling was performed. TCRdb analysed the reads with MiXCR anew, one entry per CDR3 protein. The profile shows a few hundred thousand distinct CDR3 sequences, about two thirds of them singletons. The source is a human donor in good health, serving as a control. The genes are TRBV7-6 and TRBJ2-3, with TRBD2 matching over 12 bases. The specimen was sorted CD4+, CD8+, or CD8+CD57+ T cells (not recorded which) from PBMCs. CDR3: CASSLLAGGPTDTQYF. As DNA, the CDR3 is TGTGCCAGCAGCCTACTAGCGGGGGGCCCCACAGATACGCAGTATTTT.